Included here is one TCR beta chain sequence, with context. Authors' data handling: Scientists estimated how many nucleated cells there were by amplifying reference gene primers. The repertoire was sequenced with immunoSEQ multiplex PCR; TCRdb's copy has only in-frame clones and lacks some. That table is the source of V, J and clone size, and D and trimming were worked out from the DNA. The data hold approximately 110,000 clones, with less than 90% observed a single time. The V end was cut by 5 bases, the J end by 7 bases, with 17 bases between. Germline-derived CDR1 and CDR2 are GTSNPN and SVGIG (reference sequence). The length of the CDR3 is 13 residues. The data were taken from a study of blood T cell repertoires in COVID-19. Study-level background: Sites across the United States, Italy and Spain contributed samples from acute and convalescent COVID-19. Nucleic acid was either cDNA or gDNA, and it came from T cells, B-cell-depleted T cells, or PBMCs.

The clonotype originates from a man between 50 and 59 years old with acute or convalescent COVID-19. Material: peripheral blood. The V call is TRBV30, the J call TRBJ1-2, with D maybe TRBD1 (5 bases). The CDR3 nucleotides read TGTGCCTGGCTTTCCCTCAAGGGGTTTGGCTACACCTTC. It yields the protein CAWLSLKGFGYTF.